Listed below are T cell receptor beta chains from one sample, sequenced in a study of blood T cell repertoires in COVID-19. Sequencing was performed with immunoSEQ multiplex PCR; in TCRdb, only in-frame clones are kept and a portion is missing. This table has a few hundred thousand clones, roughly 86% appearing once. Sequences were obtained from peripheral blood. The receptors were gathered from a woman between 50 and 59 years old with acute or convalescent COVID-19. Each CDR3 is given with its conserved first and last residue. The D gene is left open where the match is weak. Not every row has a clone size; where given, it reads once, few, many or a size class.

>TRBV4-3|.|TRBD1|15|TRBJ1-2
CASSYRQGTFYGYTF
TGCGCCAGCAGCTATAGACAGGGGACCTTCTATGGCTACACCTTC
>TRBV28|.|TRBD1|16|TRBJ1-5
CASTSWRGPFNQPQHF
TGTGCCAGCACCTCTTGGAGGGGGCCGTTCAATCAGCCCCAGCATTTT
>TRBV4-2|.|TRBD2|18|TRBJ2-7
CASSQEPGLAGGPYEQYF
TGTGCCAGCAGCCAAGAGCCCGGACTAGCGGGAGGGCCCTACGAGCAGTACTTC
>TRBV7-8|.|.|17|TRBJ1-3
CASSPWEGGSVGNTIYF
TGTGCCAGCAGCCCGTGGGAGGGGGGTTCTGTCGGAAACACCATATATTTT
>TRBV7-2|.|TRBD1|16|TRBJ1-2
CASSLEGTGGAYGYTF
TGTGCCAGCAGCTTAGAGGGGACAGGGGGCGCCTATGGCTACACCTTC
>TRBV7-3|once|.|15|TRBJ2-1
CASSLAGSSYNEQFF
TGTGCCAGCAGCTTAGCGGGCAGCTCCTACAATGAGCAGTTCTTC
>TRBV5-1|.|TRBD2|17|TRBJ2-3
CASSLSGGPISTDTQYF
TGCGCCAGCAGCTTGAGCGGGGGCCCTATTAGCACAGATACGCAGTATTTT
>TRBV13|.|TRBD1|15|TRBJ1-2
CASSSRDRGHSGYTF
TGTGCCAGCAGCTCCCGGGACAGGGGGCATAGTGGCTACACCTTC
>TRBV28|.|TRBD1|15|TRBJ2-7
CASRRNPGTGGLTDF
TGTGCCAGCAGACGGAACCCCGGGACAGGGGGTCTTACGGACTTC
>TRBV5-1|once|TRBD1|14|TRBJ1-5
CASSFTGGNQPQHF
TGCGCCAGCAGCTTCACAGGGGGCAACCAGCCCCAGCATTTT
>TRBV9|.|.|14|TRBJ2-1
CASSVEVRDNEQFF
TGTGCCAGCAGCGTAGAGGTCAGGGACAATGAGCAGTTCTTC
>TRBV4-1|few|.|15|TRBJ1-5
CASSQDGLSNQPQHF
TGCGCCAGCAGCCAAGACGGTTTGAGCAATCAGCCCCAGCATTTT
>TRBV25-1|.|TRBD1|15|TRBJ2-7
CASSQQGANVYEQYF
TGTGCCAGCAGTCAACAGGGGGCAAATGTCTACGAGCAGTACTTC
>TRBV24-1|.|.|15|TRBJ2-2
CATSDTGTNTGELFF
TGTGCCACCAGTGATACGGGGACGAACACCGGGGAGCTGTTTTTT
>TRBV19|once|.|14|TRBJ2-1
CASREFSSYNEQFF
TGTGCCAGTAGGGAGTTCAGCTCCTACAATGAGCAGTTCTTC
>TRBV5-1|.|.|16|TRBJ2-3
CASSLAAVTSADTQYF
TGCGCCAGCAGCTTGGCAGCGGTTACGTCGGCAGATACGCAGTATTTT
>TRBV11-3|once|TRBD1|14|TRBJ2-7
CASSRGQGAREQYF
TGTGCCAGCAGCCGGGGACAGGGGGCGAGGGAGCAGTACTTC
>TRBV5-1|.|TRBD1|16|TRBJ2-7
CASSVASQGTSYEQYF
TGCGCCAGCAGCGTGGCCTCACAGGGGACCTCCTACGAGCAGTACTTC
>TRBV7-9|.|TRBD1|16|TRBJ1-1
CASSTPRGTDGTEAFF
TGTGCCAGCAGCACTCCCCGAGGGACAGATGGAACTGAAGCTTTCTTT
>TRBV19|.|.|17|TRBJ2-7
CASSPPGRSKFSYEQYF
TGTGCCAGTAGTCCCCCAGGGCGTAGCAAGTTCTCCTACGAGCAGTACTTC
>TRBV5-1|.|.|16|TRBJ2-1
CASSLASSRAYNEQFF
TGCGCCAGCAGCTTGGCGAGCTCCAGGGCCTACAATGAGCAGTTCTTC
>TRBV7-2|.|.|14|TRBJ1-1
CASSPQEVSPEAFF
TGTGCCAGCAGCCCCCAAGAGGTTAGCCCTGAAGCTTTCTTT
>TRBV5-1|.|.|15|TRBJ2-3
CASSRDNPDTDTQYF
TGCGCCAGCAGTCGTGACAATCCCGACACAGATACGCAGTATTTT